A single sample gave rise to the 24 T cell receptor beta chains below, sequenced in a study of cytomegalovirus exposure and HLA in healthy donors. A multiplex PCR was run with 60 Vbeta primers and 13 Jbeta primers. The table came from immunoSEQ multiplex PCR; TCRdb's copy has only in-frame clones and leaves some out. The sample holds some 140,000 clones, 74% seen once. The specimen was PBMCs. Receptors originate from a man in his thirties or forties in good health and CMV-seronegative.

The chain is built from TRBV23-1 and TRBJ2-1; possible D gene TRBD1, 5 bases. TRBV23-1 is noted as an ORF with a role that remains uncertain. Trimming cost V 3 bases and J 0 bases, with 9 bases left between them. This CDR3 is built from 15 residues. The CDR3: CASSHRQSSYNEQFF. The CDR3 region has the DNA TGCGCCAGCAGTCACCGACAGAGCTCCTACAATGAGCAGTTCTTC.

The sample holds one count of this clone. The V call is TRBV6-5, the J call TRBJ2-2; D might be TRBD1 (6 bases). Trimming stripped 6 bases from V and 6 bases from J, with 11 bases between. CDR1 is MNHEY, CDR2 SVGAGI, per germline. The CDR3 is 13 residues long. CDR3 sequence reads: CASRAQGPGELFF. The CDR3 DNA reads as TGTGCCAGCAGGGCACAGGGTCCCGGGGAGCTGTTTTTT.

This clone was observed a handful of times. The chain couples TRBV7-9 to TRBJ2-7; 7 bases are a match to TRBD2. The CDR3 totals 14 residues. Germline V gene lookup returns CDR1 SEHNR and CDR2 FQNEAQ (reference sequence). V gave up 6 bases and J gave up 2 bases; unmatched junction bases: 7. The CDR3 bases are TGTGCCAGCAGGCCTCTAGCGGAGCCCTACGAGCAGTACTTC. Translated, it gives CASRPLAEPYEQYF.

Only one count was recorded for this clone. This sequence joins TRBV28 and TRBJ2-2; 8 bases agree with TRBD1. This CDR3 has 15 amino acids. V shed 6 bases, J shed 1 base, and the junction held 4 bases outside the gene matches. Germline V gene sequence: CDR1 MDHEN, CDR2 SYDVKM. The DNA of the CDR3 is TGTGCCAGCAGCCAAGACAGGGGGAACACCGGGGAGCTGTTTTTT. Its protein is CASSQDRGNTGELFF. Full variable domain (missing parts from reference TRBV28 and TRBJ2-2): DVKVTQSSRYLVKRTGEKVFLECVQDMDHENMFWYRQDPGLGLRLIYFSYDVKMKEKGDIPEGYSVSREKKERFSLILESASTNQTSMYLCASSQDRGNTGELFFGEGSRLTVL.

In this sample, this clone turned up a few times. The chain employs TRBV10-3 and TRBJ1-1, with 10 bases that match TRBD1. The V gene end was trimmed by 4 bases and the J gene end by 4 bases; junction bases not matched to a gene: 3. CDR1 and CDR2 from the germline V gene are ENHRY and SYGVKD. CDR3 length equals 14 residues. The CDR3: CAISGTGGSTEAFF. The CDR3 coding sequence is TGTGCCATCAGTGGGACAGGGGGGAGCACTGAAGCTTTCTTT.

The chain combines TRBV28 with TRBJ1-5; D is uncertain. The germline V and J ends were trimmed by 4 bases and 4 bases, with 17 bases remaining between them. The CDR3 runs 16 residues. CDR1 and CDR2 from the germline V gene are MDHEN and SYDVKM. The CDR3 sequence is CASSSGSNNENQPQHF. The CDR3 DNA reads TGTGCCAGCAGTTCAGGATCTAATAATGAGAATCAGCCCCAGCATTTT.

For the CDR3, the DNA is TGTGCCAGCAGTATTTCCGGACAGGGGAGTTTGAAACTAGCGGGGGTCAATGAGCAGTTCTTC. This gives the protein CASSISGQGSLKLAGVNEQFF. The chain employs TRBV27 and TRBJ2-1; TRBD2 matches at 11 bases. The CDR3 totals 21 residues. The germline gives CDR1 MNHEY, CDR2 SMNVEV (reference sequence). The V and J ends lost 5 bases and 6 bases, in that order; junction bases with no gene match: 24.

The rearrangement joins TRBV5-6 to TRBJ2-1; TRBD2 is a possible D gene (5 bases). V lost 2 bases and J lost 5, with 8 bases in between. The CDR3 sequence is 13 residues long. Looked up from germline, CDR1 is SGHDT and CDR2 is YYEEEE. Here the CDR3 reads CASSFRGNNEQFF. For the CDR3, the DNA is TGTGCCAGCAGCTTCCGGGGTAACAATGAGCAGTTCTTC. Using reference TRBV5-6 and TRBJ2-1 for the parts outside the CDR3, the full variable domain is DAGVTQSPTHLIKTRGQQVTLRCSPKSGHDTVSWYQQALGQGPQFIFQYYEEEERQRGNFPDRFSGHQFPNYSSELNVNALLLGDSALYLCASSFRGNNEQFFGPGTRLTVL.

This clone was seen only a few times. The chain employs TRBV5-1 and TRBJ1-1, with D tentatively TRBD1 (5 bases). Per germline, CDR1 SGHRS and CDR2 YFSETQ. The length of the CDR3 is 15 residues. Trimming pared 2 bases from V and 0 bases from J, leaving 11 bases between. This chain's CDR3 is CASSLGASLNTEAFF. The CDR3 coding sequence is TGCGCCAGCAGCTTAGGGGCCAGCTTGAACACTGAAGCTTTCTTT.

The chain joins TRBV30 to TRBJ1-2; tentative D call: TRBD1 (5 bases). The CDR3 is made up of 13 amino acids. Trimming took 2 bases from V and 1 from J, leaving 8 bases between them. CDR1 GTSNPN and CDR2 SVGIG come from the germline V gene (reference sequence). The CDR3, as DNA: TGTGCCTGGAGTCCCGGGGGTAACTATGGCTACACCTTC. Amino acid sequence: CAWSPGGNYGYTF.

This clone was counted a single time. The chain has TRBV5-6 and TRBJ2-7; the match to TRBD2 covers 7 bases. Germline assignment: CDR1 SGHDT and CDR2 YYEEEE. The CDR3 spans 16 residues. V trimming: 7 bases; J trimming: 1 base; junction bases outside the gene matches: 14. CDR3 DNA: TGTGCCAGCCTCCGGAGGGCGGGGGTCGAATCCTACGAGCAGTACTTC. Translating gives CASLRRAGVESYEQYF.

CDR3 region: CASSLDSGGSNQPQHF. CDR3 in DNA: TGTGCCAGCAGCTTAGATTCGGGGGGCAGCAATCAGCCCCAGCATTTT. The chain links TRBV11-2 to TRBJ1-5; a possible D gene is TRBD1 (6 bases). The germline V gene encodes CDR1 SGHAT and CDR2 FQNNGV. With 0 bases removed from V and 1 base from J, the gap between germline ends came to 10 bases. This CDR3 is 16 amino acids long.

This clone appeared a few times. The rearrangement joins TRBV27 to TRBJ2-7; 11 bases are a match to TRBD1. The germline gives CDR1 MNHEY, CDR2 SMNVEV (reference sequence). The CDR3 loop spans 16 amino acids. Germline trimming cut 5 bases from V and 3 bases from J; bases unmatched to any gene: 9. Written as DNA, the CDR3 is TGTGCCAGCAGTACCCGAAGGGGACAGGGGGTCTACGAGCAGTACTTC. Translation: CASSTRRGQGVYEQYF.

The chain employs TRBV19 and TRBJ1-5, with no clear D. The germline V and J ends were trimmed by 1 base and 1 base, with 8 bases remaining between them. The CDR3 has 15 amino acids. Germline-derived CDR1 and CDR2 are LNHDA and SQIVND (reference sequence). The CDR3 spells CASSIAGWSNQPQHF. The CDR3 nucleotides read TGTGCCAGTAGTATAGCCGGGTGGAGCAATCAGCCCCAGCATTTT.

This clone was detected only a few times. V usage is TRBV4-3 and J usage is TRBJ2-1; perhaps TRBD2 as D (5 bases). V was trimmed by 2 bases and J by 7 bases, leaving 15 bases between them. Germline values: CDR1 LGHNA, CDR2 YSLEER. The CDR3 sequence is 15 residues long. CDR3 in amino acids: CASSQHQPGSNEQFF. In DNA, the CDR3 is TGCGCCAGCAGCCAACACCAGCCGGGATCGAATGAGCAGTTCTTC.

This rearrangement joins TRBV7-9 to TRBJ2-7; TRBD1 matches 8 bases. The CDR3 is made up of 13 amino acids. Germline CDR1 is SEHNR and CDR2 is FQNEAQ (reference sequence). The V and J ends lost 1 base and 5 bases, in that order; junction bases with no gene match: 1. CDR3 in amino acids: CASSLEGQDEQYF. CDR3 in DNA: TGTGCCAGCAGCTTAGAGGGACAGGACGAGCAGTACTTC.

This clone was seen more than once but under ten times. In nucleotides, the CDR3 is TGTGCCAGCAGCCTAGACAGGGGGCTGGGCTCCTACGAGCAGTACTTC. The encoded protein is CASSLDRGLGSYEQYF. This chain links TRBV5-4 with TRBJ2-7; 10 nucleotides line up with TRBD1. Germline values: CDR1 SGHNT, CDR2 YYREEE (reference sequence). The CDR3 extends over 16 amino acids. Losses at the gene ends were 4 bases for V and 0 bases for J; bases not matched to a gene: 7.

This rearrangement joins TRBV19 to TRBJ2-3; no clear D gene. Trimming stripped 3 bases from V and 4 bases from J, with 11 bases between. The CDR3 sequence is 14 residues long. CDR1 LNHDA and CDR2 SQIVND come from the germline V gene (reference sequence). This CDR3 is CASSISNQADTQYF. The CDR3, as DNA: TGTGCCAGTAGTATCTCTAACCAGGCAGATACGCAGTATTTT.

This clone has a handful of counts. The CDR3 reads CATSREGGGTQYF. CDR3 nucleotides: TGTGCCACCAGCAGAGAAGGGGGCGGTACGCAGTATTTT. The chain combines TRBV15 with TRBJ2-3; 7 bases align to TRBD1. Germline V lookup: CDR1 LNHNV, CDR2 YYDKDF (reference sequence). The junction had 2 bases not matched to a gene; V was cut back by 0 bases and J by 8 bases. The CDR3 has 13 residues.

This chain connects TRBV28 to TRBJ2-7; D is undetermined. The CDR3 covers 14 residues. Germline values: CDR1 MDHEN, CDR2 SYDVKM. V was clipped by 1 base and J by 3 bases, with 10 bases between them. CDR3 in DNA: TGTGCCAGCAGTTTATTGGGTCCTAGCTACGAGCAGTACTTC. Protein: CASSLLGPSYEQYF.

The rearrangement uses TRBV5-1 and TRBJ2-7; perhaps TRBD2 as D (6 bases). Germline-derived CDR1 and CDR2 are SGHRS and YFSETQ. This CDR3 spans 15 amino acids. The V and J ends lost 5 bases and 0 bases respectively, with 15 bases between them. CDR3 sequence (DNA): TGCGCCAGCAGTCGGATCCGGGACTCCTCCTACGAGCAGTACTTC. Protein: CASSRIRDSSYEQYF.

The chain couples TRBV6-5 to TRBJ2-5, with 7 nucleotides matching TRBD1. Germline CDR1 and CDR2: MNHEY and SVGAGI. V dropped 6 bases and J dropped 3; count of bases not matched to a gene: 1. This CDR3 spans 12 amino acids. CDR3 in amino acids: CASRGTEETQYF. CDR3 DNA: TGTGCCAGCAGGGGGACAGAAGAGACCCAGTACTTC.

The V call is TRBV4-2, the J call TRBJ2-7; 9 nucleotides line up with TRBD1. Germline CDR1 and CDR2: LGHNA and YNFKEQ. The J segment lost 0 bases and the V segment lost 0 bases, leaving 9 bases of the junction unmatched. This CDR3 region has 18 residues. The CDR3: CASSQDLGGTGSSYEQYF. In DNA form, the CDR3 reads TGTGCCAGCAGCCAAGATCTGGGTGGGACAGGGAGCTCCTACGAGCAGTACTTC.

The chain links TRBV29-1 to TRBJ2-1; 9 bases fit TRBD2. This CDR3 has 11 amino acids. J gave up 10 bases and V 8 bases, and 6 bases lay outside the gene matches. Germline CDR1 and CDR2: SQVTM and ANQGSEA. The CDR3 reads CSSFSGGEQFF. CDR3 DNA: TGCAGCTCCTTCAGCGGGGGGGAGCAGTTCTTC.